Each of the 9 T cell receptor beta chains below was sequenced from the same sample in a study of vaccination and CD4 T cells after COVID-19. For these receptors, no antigen is known. Treatment indicated: roughly nine-day PBMC culture with coronavirus spike peptide pools or control peptides (ViraFEST assay). CD4+ T cells that had been cultured provided DNA sequenced with the Oncomine TCR Beta short-read assay. TCRdb processed the PCR reads anew with MiXCR; each CDR3 protein has one entry. This sample has roughly 20,000 distinct CDR3 sequences, with over 40% found just once. Input material: CD4+ T cells from blood, cultured in vitro. The receptors shown here come from a human donor who had recovered from COVID-19.

CDR3 nucleotides: TGCAGTGCGACCAAAACAAGGGGGAGCACCTATGGCTACACCTTC. It yields the protein CSATKTRGSTYGYTF. The chain links TRBV20-1 to TRBJ1-2; possible D gene TRBD1, 6 bases. CDR1 is DFQATT and CDR2 is SNEGSKA in the germline V gene (reference sequence). Trimming shortened V by 6 bases and J by 4 bases, and 21 bases separated the two germline ends. The CDR3 has 15 amino acids.

This clonotype has only a few counts. The V call is TRBV24-1, the J call TRBJ2-3; 10 bases are a match to TRBD2. The CDR3 has 16 amino acids. Trimming took 1 base from V and 6 from J; bases not matched to a gene: 6. CDR1 is KGHDR and CDR2 is SFDVKD in the germline V gene. The CDR3 loop reads CATSDLTSGIGDTQYF. CDR3 DNA: TGTGCCACCAGTGATTTAACTAGCGGGATTGGGGATACGCAGTATTTT.

The CDR3 region is CSAILTGRRTGELFF. DNA of the CDR3: TGCAGTGCTATCTTGACAGGCCGTCGGACCGGGGAGCTGTTTTTT. The chain combines TRBV20-1 with TRBJ2-2; TRBD1 is a possible D gene (6 bases). This CDR3 contains 15 residues. Trimming pared 4 bases from V and 5 bases from J, leaving 17 bases between. CDR1 is DFQATT, CDR2 SNEGSKA, per germline (reference sequence).

This chain joins TRBV11-2 and TRBJ1-1; the D gene is possibly TRBD1 (5 bases). CDR3 length: 14 residues. The V and J ends lost 1 base and 4 bases respectively, with 10 bases between them. In germline, CDR1 is SGHAT, CDR2 FQNNGV. CDR3 coding DNA: TGTGCCAGCAGCTTAGTACGGCAGGGCACTGAAGCTTTCTTT. It translates to CASSLVRQGTEAFF.

In its sample, this clonotype was seen a few times. This rearrangement joins TRBV7-2 to TRBJ1-6; D unclear. In germline, CDR1 is SGHTA, CDR2 FQGNSA. The V end lost 1 base, the J end lost 7 bases, and 8 bases lay between the germline ends. The CDR3 sequence is 14 residues long. The CDR3 reads CASSLGQRNSPLHF. CDR3 sequence (DNA): TGTGCCAGCAGCTTAGGCCAGCGGAATTCACCCCTCCACTTT.

This clonotype was seen more than once but under ten times. This sequence joins TRBV2 and TRBJ2-3, with TRBD2 identical over 7 bases. V lost 8 bases to trimming and J lost 2 bases; unmatched junction nucleotides: 4. The CDR3 covers 13 residues. Germline loops: CDR1 SNHLY, CDR2 FYNNEI. CDR3 coding DNA: TGTGCCAGCGGGGGGGGGTTCACAGATACGCAGTATTTT. Protein: CASGGGFTDTQYF. Filled out from reference TRBV2 and TRBJ2-3, the complete variable domain reads EPEVTQTPSHQVTQMGQEVILRCVPISNHLYFYWYRQILGQKVEFLVSFYNNEISEKSEIFDDQFSVERPDGSNFTLKIRSTKLEDSAMYFCASGGGFTDTQYFGPGTRLTVL.

The chain uses TRBV24-1 and TRBJ2-3; D is uncertain. CDR3 length: 13 residues. Deletions cut 1 base from V and 0 bases from J, with 1 base between. Germline V CDR1 and CDR2: KGHDR, SFDVKD. Here the CDR3 reads CATSDLSTDTQYF. The CDR3 coding sequence is TGTGCCACCAGTGATTTAAGCACAGATACGCAGTATTTT.

The J gene is TRBJ2-1, the V gene TRBV7-2; TRBD1 matches 7 bases. The CDR3 covers 14 residues. CDR1 is SGHTA and CDR2 is FQGNSA in the germline V gene. The ends lost 7 bases at V and 8 bases at J; junction bases unmatched: 11. CDR3 region: CASTGKGGRDEQFF. CDR3 bases: TGTGCCAGCACAGGAAAAGGGGGCAGGGATGAGCAGTTCTTC. The full variable domain, rest sourced from reference TRBV7-2 and TRBJ2-1, is GAGVSQSPSNKVTEKGKDVELRCDPISGHTALYWYRQSLGQGLEFLIYFQGNSAPDKSGLPSDRFSAERTGGSVSTLTIQRTQQEDSAVYLCASTGKGGRDEQFFGPGTRLTVL.

The chain links TRBV5-1 to TRBJ1-5, with D unresolved. Between the trimmed V and J ends, which lost 0 bases and 5 bases, there was a span of 9 bases. This CDR3 comprises 14 residues. The germline V gene has CDR1 SGHRS and CDR2 YFSETQ. Written as DNA, the CDR3 is TGCGCCAGCAGCTTGGACGGTAGGGATCAGCCCCAGCATTTT. It encodes CASSLDGRDQPQHF.